The 22 T cell receptor beta chains in this list originate from one sample, sequenced in a study of T cell responses to AZD1222 COVID-19 vaccine. The assay was immunoSEQ multiplex PCR, and TCRdb's table has in-frame clones only and misses some. Seen here are approximately 80,000 clones, around 85% observed once, and the top ten hold around an eighth. The sequenced sample was peripheral blood, obtained 28 days after the second AZD1222 dose. All receptors derive from an adult who received the AZD1222 COVID-19 vaccine.

In its sample, this clone is medium-sized. J is TRBJ1-4 and V is TRBV3-1 (or the pseudogene TRBV3-2); the D gene is possibly TRBD1 (5 bases). CDR1 LGHDT and CDR2 YNNKEL come from the germline V gene (reference sequence). The CDR3 totals 15 residues. V lost 6 bases and J lost 8, with 19 bases in between. The CDR3 sequence is CASRGLGLEGEKLFF. The CDR3 DNA reads as TGTGCCAGCAGAGGGTTGGGCCTAGAGGGGGAAAAACTGTTTTTT.

The chain employs TRBV19 and TRBJ1-5; a weak D match, TRBD1 (5 bases). This CDR3 is built from 17 residues. V lost 3 bases, J lost 5 bases, and 20 bases lay in between. The germline V gene encodes CDR1 LNHDA and CDR2 SQIVND (reference sequence). CDR3 sequence: CASSIRQTYLNDQPQHF. CDR3 DNA sequence: TGTGCCAGTAGTATCAGACAGACATATTTAAACGATCAGCCCCAGCATTTT.

The chain combines TRBV19 with TRBJ1-4, with 7 bases fitting TRBD1. CDR1 and CDR2 from the germline V gene are LNHDA and SQIVND (reference sequence). J lost 8 bases, V lost 4 bases, and 13 bases had no gene match. The CDR3 length is 16 residues. The CDR3 region is CASSRVKGATEEKLFF. The CDR3 nucleotides read TGTGCCAGTAGTAGAGTGAAGGGGGCCACTGAAGAAAAACTGTTTTTT.

The chain carries TRBV28 and TRBJ1-5; weak D call: TRBD1 (5 bases). The germline V and J ends were trimmed by 4 bases and 7 bases, with 17 bases remaining between them. CDR1 and CDR2 from the germline V gene are MDHEN and SYDVKM. This CDR3 is 15 amino acids long. The DNA of the CDR3 is TGTGCCAGCAGTTCTCCCGGGCAGGGCCTCCAGCCCCAGCATTTT. Protein product: CASSSPGQGLQPQHF.

This clone has only a few counts. The J gene is TRBJ1-2, the V gene TRBV28; weak D call: TRBD1 (6 bases). Germline loops: CDR1 MDHEN, CDR2 SYDVKM. The ends were cut back, 5 bases at V and 8 bases at J, with 18 bases in the middle. The CDR3 has 14 residues. CDR3 DNA: TGTGCCAGCAGTATTTTAGGACAGTCGCGCGGCTACACCTTC. Translation: CASSILGQSRGYTF.

The V gene is TRBV19, the J gene TRBJ1-5; a possible D gene is TRBD1 (5 bases). Germline CDR1 and CDR2: LNHDA and SQIVND (reference sequence). Trimming took off 7 bases at V and 4 bases at J, with 14 bases between the two ends. The length of the CDR3 is 14 residues. Here the CDR3 reads CASTPRGDNQPQHF. The CDR3, as DNA: TGTGCCAGTACCCCCCGGGGGGATAATCAGCCCCAGCATTTT.

The CDR3 loop is CAISAGQGHNEKLFF. The CDR3 coding sequence is TGTGCCATCAGTGCCGGACAGGGCCATAATGAAAAACTGTTTTTT. This chain links TRBV10-3 with TRBJ1-4, with TRBD1 matching 8 bases. CDR3 length: 15 amino acids. V lost 4 bases and J lost 4; bases outside the gene matches: 5. Per the germline V gene, CDR1 is ENHRY and CDR2 is SYGVKD.

The chain joins TRBV12-3 or TRBV12-4 to TRBJ1-5, with D hard to call. V shed 7 bases and J shed 7 bases, with 14 bases lying between them. The CDR3 has 13 amino acids. The CDR3 sequence: CASNPGVDQPQHF. In nucleotides, the CDR3 is TGTGCCAGCAATCCGGGCGTCGACCAGCCCCAGCATTTT.

The chain employs TRBV6-2 or TRBV6-3 and TRBJ2-7; D is possibly TRBD1 or TRBD2 (6 bases each). Germline lookup yields CDR1 MNHEY and CDR2 SVGEGT. This CDR3 is 14 amino acids long. The V end lost 6 bases, the J end lost 7 bases, and 19 bases lay between the germline ends. CDR3 coding DNA: TGTGCCAGCAGCGGAGGGGGTCCGAGTGATGAGCAGTACGTC. Translation gives CASSGGGPSDEQYV.

This chain joins TRBV6-6 and TRBJ1-1, with a tentative D call TRBD1 (6 bases). Germline lookup yields CDR1 MNHNY and CDR2 SVGAGI (reference sequence). V was shortened by 6 bases and J by 1 base, with 15 bases between the two germline ends. The CDR3 spans 15 residues. CDR3 DNA: TGTGCCAGCAGCCCACCCGACAGGCCGAACACTGAAGCTTTCTTT. Translation gives CASSPPDRPNTEAFF.

V and J are TRBV29-1 and TRBJ1-2; D remains unclear. Trimming stripped 1 base from V and 7 bases from J, with 7 bases between. This CDR3 region has 11 residues. In germline, CDR1 is SQVTM, CDR2 ANQGSEA. CDR3 protein: CSVEGVGGYTF. CDR3 in DNA: TGCAGCGTTGAAGGGGTGGGTGGCTACACCTTC.

The V call is TRBV5-1, the J call TRBJ1-2; 9 nucleotides line up with TRBD1. There are 14 residues in the CDR3. The trim removed 4 bases at V and 4 bases at J, leaving 5 bases unmatched. CDR1 is SGHRS and CDR2 is YFSETQ in the germline V gene. CDR3 loop: CASSVTGQGYGYTF. The CDR3 coding sequence is TGCGCCAGCAGCGTAACGGGACAGGGCTATGGCTACACCTTC.

This clone was seen only a few times. Here the CDR3 DNA reads TGCAGCGTTAGGGACAACGTGGAGAGCTATGGCTACACCTTC. Its protein product is CSVRDNVESYGYTF. This chain connects TRBV29-1 to TRBJ1-2; D is possibly TRBD1 (6 bases). The CDR3 loop spans 14 amino acids. Germline-derived CDR1 and CDR2 are SQVTM and ANQGSEA. The ends were cut back, 5 bases at V and 4 bases at J, with 17 bases in the middle.

This sequence joins TRBV6-1 and TRBJ2-3; D call uncertain. V lost 2 bases, J lost 8 bases, and 11 bases lay in between. This CDR3 has 13 amino acids. Germline assignment: CDR1 MNHNS and CDR2 SASEGT. This CDR3 reads CASSERWLGTQYF. CDR3 nucleotides: TGTGCCAGCAGTGAAAGGTGGCTGGGTACGCAGTATTTT.

This chain joins TRBV2 and TRBJ2-2; D may be TRBD1 (6 bases). This CDR3 has 13 residues. Germline V CDR1 and CDR2: SNHLY, FYNNEI. V lost 6 bases and J lost 1, with 6 bases in between. The CDR3 coding sequence is TGTGCCAGCAGCAGGGGGAACACCGGGGAGCTGTTTTTT. Protein sequence: CASSRGNTGELFF.

The V call is TRBV19, the J call TRBJ2-6; D is perhaps TRBD2 (5 bases). Germline V gives CDR1 LNHDA, CDR2 SQIVND (reference sequence). Between the trimmed V and J ends, which lost 3 bases and 4 bases, there was a span of 16 bases. This CDR3 region has 17 residues. The CDR3: CASSIELVPPGANVLTF. The CDR3 DNA follows: TGTGCCAGTAGTATCGAACTAGTCCCCCCCGGGGCCAACGTCCTGACTTTC.

This clone was seen a single time. The chain employs TRBV4-3 and TRBJ1-2; the match to TRBD1 covers 10 bases. Germline V CDR1 and CDR2: LGHNA, YSLEER. The CDR3 runs to 13 residues. The V segment lost 7 bases and the J segment 5 bases; nucleotides outside the gene matches: 4. The CDR3 here is CASKKGQGYGYTF. The CDR3 DNA sequence: TGCGCCAGCAAAAAGGGACAGGGGTATGGCTACACCTTC.

The gene calls are TRBV25-1 and TRBJ2-5; TRBD2 matches at 11 bases. Germline values: CDR1 MGHDK, CDR2 SYGVNS. V dropped 4 bases and J dropped 6; count of bases not matched to a gene: 10. The CDR3 length is 16 residues. The CDR3 sequence: CASSAAGTSGLKTQYF. CDR3 DNA: TGTGCCAGCAGTGCGGCCGGGACTAGCGGTTTGAAGACCCAGTACTTC.

V gene TRBV6-2 or TRBV6-3 combines with J gene TRBJ2-3, with D possibly matching TRBD2 (6 bases). The CDR3 length is 16 residues. Trimming pared 5 bases from V and 1 base from J, leaving 16 bases between. Germline CDR1 is MNHEY and CDR2 is SVGEGT. The CDR3 is CASSTRERVGTDTQYF. The DNA for the CDR3 is TGTGCCAGCAGTACGCGGGAAAGGGTCGGCACAGATACGCAGTATTTT.

The V call is TRBV2, the J call TRBJ1-2; weak D call: TRBD1 (5 bases). Per the germline V gene, CDR1 is SNHLY and CDR2 is FYNNEI. This CDR3 spans 11 amino acids. V was trimmed by 6 bases and J by 7 bases, leaving 9 bases between them. The CDR3 DNA is TGTGCCAGCAGCGTCAGGGTTGGCTACACCTTC. Residues: CASSVRVGYTF. The full variable domain, with the rest looked up from reference TRBV2 and TRBJ1-2, is EPEVTQTPSHQVTQMGQEVILRCVPISNHLYFYWYRQILGQKVEFLVSFYNNEISEKSEIFDDQFSVERPDGSNFTLKIRSTKLEDSAMYFCASSVRVGYTFGSGTRLTVV.

The chain links TRBV7-9 to TRBJ1-6, with D possibly matching TRBD1 (5 bases). V dropped 3 bases and J dropped 9 bases, with 18 bases sitting between them. The germline gives CDR1 SEHNR, CDR2 FQNEAQ (reference sequence). The CDR3 length is 16 residues. The DNA of the CDR3 is TGTGCCAGCAGCTTCTTTAGCGGGGCCAGAGGTTCACCCCTCCACTTT. This translates into CASSFFSGARGSPLHF. Combining the CDR3 with reference TRBV7-9 and TRBJ1-6 gives the whole variable domain DTGVSQNPRHKITKRGQNVTFRCDPISEHNRLYWYRQTLGQGPEFLTYFQNEAQLEKSRLLSDRFSAERPKGSFSTLEIQRTEQGDSAMYLCASSFFSGARGSPLHFGNGTRLTVT.

This chain connects TRBV12-3 or TRBV12-4 to TRBJ1-5; D is unresolved. Trimming took 3 bases from V and 4 from J, leaving 7 bases between them. There are 13 residues in the CDR3. CDR3 residues: CASSFAGNQPQHF. The CDR3, as DNA: TGTGCCAGCAGTTTTGCGGGGAATCAGCCCCAGCATTTT.